This T cell receptor beta chain was found in a study of cytomegalovirus exposure and HLA in healthy donors. This CDR3 has 14 residues. Germline loops: CDR1 SGHDT, CDR2 YYEEEE. V trimming: 3 bases; J trimming: 5 bases; junction bases outside the gene matches: 4. General study findings and limits: Testing in vitro showed a few CMV-associated chains specific for CMV antigens. Reports showed the classifier diagnosing cytomegalovirus status with high specificity and sensitivity.

Produced via immunoSEQ multiplex PCR; TCRdb's table is partial and in-frame only. The sample holds about 64,000 clones, 85% to 95% seen once. In the case of this clone: Its antigen is currently unknown.

The chain uses TRBV5-6 and TRBJ2-1, with 8 bases aligning to TRBD1. The sequence derives from a woman aged 18 to 35 in good health and CMV-seropositive. Source material: PBMCs. The DNA of the CDR3 is TGTGCCAGCAGCTCCGGGACAGGACACAATGAGCAGTTCTTC. Translated, it gives CASSSGTGHNEQFF.